The 22 T cell receptor beta chains below were found in one sample sequenced in a study of graft-versus-host responses after intestinal transplantation. Around 200,000 CFSE-labeled responder cells were plated with around 200,000 irradiated, violet-dye-labeled stimulator cells. Generated by immunoSEQ multiplex PCR, the TCRdb table keeps only in-frame clones and is missing some. This repertoire shows several thousand clones, about a quarter found once; its top ten account for 5%. The sequencing used alloreactive CD8+ T cells from a mixed lymphocyte reaction culture, collected before transplantation. Subset reported: CFSE-low proliferating T cells sorted from roughly 6-day pre-transplant mixed lymphocyte reaction (GvH or HvG direction). These receptors all stem from a human patient who was an organ donor for intestinal transplantation.

In this sample, this clone turned up a few times. The V gene is TRBV7-3, the J gene TRBJ1-1, with 8 bases fitting TRBD1. The CDR3 runs to 14 residues. With V trimmed by 2 bases and J by 1 base, 0 bases remained unmatched. Germline V CDR1 and CDR2: SGHTA, FQGTGA. As DNA, the CDR3 is TGTGCCAGCAGCTTAGGACAGGGGAACACTGAAGCTTTCTTT. Translating it yields CASSLGQGNTEAFF.

Details on this clone: A much larger clone is a single base away; this may be a read error. V and J are TRBV4-1 and TRBJ2-7, with TRBD2 identical over 10 bases. The CDR3 is 16 residues long. Germline assignment: CDR1 MGHRA and CDR2 YSYEKL. V was pared by 4 bases and J by 3 bases, with 9 bases of the junction left unmatched. The DNA for the CDR3 is TGCGCCAGCAGCCTAGTCTTAGCGGGGGGCAACTACGAGCAGTACTTC. It encodes CASSLVLAGGNYEQYF.

The chain joins TRBV11-2 to TRBJ1-2; TRBD1 aligns across 7 bases. Germline V lookup: CDR1 SGHAT, CDR2 FQNNGV. The CDR3 consists of 16 residues. The V and J ends lost 5 bases and 4 bases, in that order; junction bases with no gene match: 13. The CDR3 region has the DNA TGTGCCAGCAGCAGAGATCAGGGGGGCCCAGTCTATGGCTACACCTTC. Translated: CASSRDQGGPVYGYTF.

In its sample, this clone was seen many times. V usage is TRBV6-5 and J usage is TRBJ2-1; D is possibly TRBD2 (6 bases). The germline V and J ends were trimmed by 8 bases and 5 bases, with 10 bases remaining between them. CDR3 length: 12 residues. The germline V gene has CDR1 MNHEY and CDR2 SVGAGI. The CDR3, as DNA: TGTGCCAGCTCGGCGGGGCACAATGAGCAGTTCTTC. This sequence encodes CASSAGHNEQFF.

This clone is deemed medium-sized. The chain uses TRBV27 and TRBJ2-7, with TRBD1 as a possible D gene (6 bases). The CDR3 runs 12 residues. Trimming cost V 5 bases and J 5 bases, with 10 bases left between them. CDR1 is MNHEY and CDR2 is SMNVEV in the germline V gene (reference sequence). Written as DNA, the CDR3 is TGTGCCAGCAGTGATCAGGGGAACGAGCAGTACTTC. Translating gives CASSDQGNEQYF.

This clone was counted only a few times. The V gene is TRBV6-1, the J gene TRBJ1-1; 9 bases fit TRBD1. J gave up 7 bases and V 2 bases, and 5 bases lay outside the gene matches. The CDR3 is 14 amino acids. Germline lookup yields CDR1 MNHNS and CDR2 SASEGT. The CDR3 is CASSERGDRVEAFF. CDR3 bases: TGTGCCAGCAGTGAACGGGGGGACAGGGTTGAAGCTTTCTTT.

The chain recombines TRBV29-1 with TRBJ1-1; D may be TRBD1 (5 bases). Trimming left V 3 bases short and J 0 bases short, with 14 bases between. Germline-derived CDR1 and CDR2 are SQVTM and ANQGSEA. The CDR3 extends over 15 amino acids. The CDR3 sequence is CSVEVGTSLNTEAFF. The CDR3 DNA reads TGCAGCGTTGAGGTGGGGACTTCTTTGAACACTGAAGCTTTCTTT.

This clone was recorded a few times. The chain links TRBV29-1 to TRBJ2-2; perhaps TRBD1 as D (5 bases). The germline V and J ends were trimmed by 7 bases and 2 bases, with 11 bases remaining between them. CDR1 is SQVTM, CDR2 ANQGSEA, per germline. The length of the CDR3 is 13 residues. The CDR3 DNA follows: TGCAGCGGATCGACAGCTAACACCGGGGAGCTGTTTTTT. This translates into CSGSTANTGELFF.

This chain connects TRBV11-2 to TRBJ1-2; D is perhaps TRBD1 (5 bases). The V end lost 0 bases, the J end lost 3 bases, and 11 bases lay between the germline ends. The length of the CDR3 is 15 residues. In germline, CDR1 is SGHAT, CDR2 FQNNGV. The CDR3 here is CASSLDLGVDYGYTF. The CDR3 DNA reads as TGTGCCAGCAGCTTAGATTTGGGGGTCGACTATGGCTACACCTTC.

This clone was recorded only once. The V call is TRBV5-1, the J call TRBJ2-2; 7 nucleotides agree with TRBD2. CDR1 is SGHRS, CDR2 YFSETQ, per germline. Trimming removed 5 bases from V and 1 base from J; junction bases left unmatched: 5. The CDR3 is 15 amino acids. CDR3 residues: CASSWASGNTGELFF. In DNA, the CDR3 is TGCGCCAGCAGTTGGGCTAGCGGGAACACCGGGGAGCTGTTTTTT. Full variable domain (missing parts from reference TRBV5-1 and TRBJ2-2): KAGVTQTPRYLIKTRGQQVTLSCSPISGHRSVSWYQQTPGQGLQFLFEYFSETQRNKGNFPGRFSGRQFSNSRSEMNVSTLELGDSALYLCASSWASGNTGELFFGEGSRLTVL.

The rearrangement uses TRBV5-6 and TRBJ2-4, with D tentatively TRBD2 (6 bases). This CDR3 comprises 14 residues. Germline values: CDR1 SGHDT, CDR2 YYEEEE. V dropped 3 bases and J dropped 6 bases, with 13 bases sitting between them. The CDR3 spells CASSSAEEGNIQYF. The CDR3 DNA reads as TGTGCCAGCAGCTCAGCGGAGGAGGGAAACATTCAGTACTTC.

The rearrangement links TRBV27 to TRBJ2-5; 7 positions match TRBD2. V lost 3 bases and J lost 5; bases outside the gene matches: 12. Germline-derived CDR1 and CDR2 are MNHEY and SMNVEV (reference sequence). The CDR3 has 16 residues. The CDR3 is CASSLGVWEGRETQYF. The CDR3 DNA is TGTGCCAGCAGTTTGGGTGTTTGGGAGGGCCGGGAGACCCAGTACTTC.

This clone was recorded a few times. This chain joins TRBV19 and TRBJ2-2; TRBD1 agrees at 7 bases. Unmatched junction bases numbered 13, after V lost 5 bases and J lost 4 bases. Looked up from germline, CDR1 is LNHDA and CDR2 is SQIVND (reference sequence). This CDR3 spans 17 amino acids. The CDR3 bases are TGTGCCAGTAGTTTGAATATTTGGACAGGAGGCACCGGGGAGCTGTTTTTT. Translating gives CASSLNIWTGGTGELFF.

The V gene is TRBV2, the J gene TRBJ2-7; D possibly corresponds to TRBD2 (5 bases). Trimming took 0 bases from V and 5 from J, leaving 14 bases between them. This CDR3 contains 15 residues. CDR1 SNHLY and CDR2 FYNNEI come from the germline V gene. The CDR3 sequence is CASSEAFTSSDEQYF. In nucleotides, the CDR3 is TGTGCCAGCAGTGAAGCCTTTACTAGTTCAGACGAGCAGTACTTC. The full variable domain, in which reference TRBV2 and TRBJ2-7 provide the parts outside the CDR3, is EPEVTQTPSHQVTQMGQEVILRCVPISNHLYFYWYRQILGQKVEFLVSFYNNEISEKSEIFDDQFSVERPDGSNFTLKIRSTKLEDSAMYFCASSEAFTSSDEQYFGPGTRLTVT.

The chain uses TRBV30 and TRBJ1-2; TRBD1 agrees at 8 bases. CDR3 length: 13 amino acids. From germline, CDR1 is GTSNPN and CDR2 SVGIG (reference sequence). The V and J ends lost 5 bases and 8 bases, in that order; junction bases with no gene match: 10. The CDR3 coding sequence is TGTGCCTGGGGTGGGGAGGCAGGGGGCGGCTACACCTTC. It codes for CAWGGEAGGGYTF.

This clone is labeled medium-sized. This chain links TRBV11-2 with TRBJ2-5; TRBD2 might be the D (7 bases). The CDR3 runs to 13 residues. Trimming pared 8 bases from V and 2 bases from J, leaving 12 bases between. The germline CDR1 and CDR2 sequences are SGHAT and FQNNGV. The CDR3 DNA is TGTGCCAGCCGGCGGGGGCTACAAGAGACCCAGTACTTC. It encodes CASRRGLQETQYF.

The V gene is TRBV9, the J gene TRBJ1-5, with TRBD1 as a possible D gene (5 bases). Trimming removed 3 bases at V and 4 bases at J, with 11 bases between. The CDR3 sequence is 14 residues long. Germline CDR1 SGDLS, CDR2 YYNGEE. CDR3 sequence (DNA): TGTGCCAGCAGCGCCGGGACGGCGAATCAGCCCCAGCATTTT. As protein: CASSAGTANQPQHF.

This clone was picked up a small number of times. The rearrangement links TRBV11-3 to TRBJ2-7; D may be TRBD1 (6 bases). This CDR3 has 14 amino acids. Germline CDR1 reads SGHNT; CDR2 reads YENEEA. Trimming stripped 3 bases from V and 0 bases from J, with 9 bases between. Here the CDR3 reads CASSLTGNSYEQYF. CDR3 DNA: TGTGCCAGCAGCTTGACAGGAAACTCCTACGAGCAGTACTTC.

This clone was detected ten times or more. The chain carries TRBV4-1 and TRBJ2-7; D tentatively reads TRBD1 or TRBD2 (5 bases each). Germline V gene lookup returns CDR1 MGHRA and CDR2 YSYEKL. This CDR3 is built from 15 residues. The V end was cut by 3 bases, the J end by 2 bases, with 14 bases between. CDR3: CASSHPGTPAYEQYF. DNA of the CDR3: TGCGCCAGCAGCCACCCCGGGACCCCGGCCTACGAGCAGTACTTC.

This chain joins TRBV10-1 and TRBJ1-1; D gene uncertain. V was cut by 9 bases and J by 3 bases, with 8 bases left in between. CDR1 and CDR2 from the germline V gene are WNHNN and SYGVQD (reference sequence). This CDR3 has 11 amino acids. The CDR3 DNA follows: TGCGCCAGTAACGCTGACACTGAAGCTTTCTTT. This encodes CASNADTEAFF.

The chain has TRBV19 and TRBJ1-2; D not certain. Looked up from germline, CDR1 is LNHDA and CDR2 is SQIVND (reference sequence). The CDR3 contains 12 residues. The V end lost 6 bases, the J end lost 0 bases, and 5 bases lay between the germline ends. The DNA for the CDR3 is TGTGCCAGTAGACAGTCTAACTATGGCTACACCTTC. It is translated as CASRQSNYGYTF.

This clone came up a few times. The rearrangement links TRBV4-3 to TRBJ2-1, with D hard to call. The V end lost 1 base, the J end lost 12 bases, and 16 bases lay between the germline ends. Germline V gene sequence: CDR1 LGHNA, CDR2 YSLEER. The CDR3 is made up of 14 amino acids. CDR3 DNA: TGCGCCAGCAGCCAAGGATCGATGAGTTTAGGGCAGTTCTTC. Amino acids: CASSQGSMSLGQFF.